This entry is about one T cell receptor beta chain. What it recognizes is unknown. This sample was included in a study of cytomegalovirus exposure and HLA in healthy donors. In the PCR, 60 Vbeta and 13 Jbeta primers were used. The repertoire was sequenced with immunoSEQ multiplex PCR; TCRdb's copy has only in-frame clones and lacks some. The table has some 170,000 clones, 80% to 90% seen once. Study results and caveats: In a later analysis, V- and J-gene trimming of beta chains associated with a DCLRE1C missense variant, replicated independently. Several V segments, TRBV6-2 and TRBV6-3 among them, could not be told apart and were dropped.

This CDR3 has 12 residues. In germline, CDR1 is MDHEN, CDR2 SYDVKM. With 4 bases removed from V and 4 bases from J, the gap between germline ends came to 8 bases. The source material was PBMCs. The rearrangement uses TRBV28 and TRBJ2-7; D call uncertain. This TCR was sampled from a man in his fifties in good health and CMV-seropositive. The chain's CDR3 is CASSSVHYEQYF. In DNA form, the CDR3 reads TGTGCCAGCAGTTCGGTCCATTACGAGCAGTACTTC.